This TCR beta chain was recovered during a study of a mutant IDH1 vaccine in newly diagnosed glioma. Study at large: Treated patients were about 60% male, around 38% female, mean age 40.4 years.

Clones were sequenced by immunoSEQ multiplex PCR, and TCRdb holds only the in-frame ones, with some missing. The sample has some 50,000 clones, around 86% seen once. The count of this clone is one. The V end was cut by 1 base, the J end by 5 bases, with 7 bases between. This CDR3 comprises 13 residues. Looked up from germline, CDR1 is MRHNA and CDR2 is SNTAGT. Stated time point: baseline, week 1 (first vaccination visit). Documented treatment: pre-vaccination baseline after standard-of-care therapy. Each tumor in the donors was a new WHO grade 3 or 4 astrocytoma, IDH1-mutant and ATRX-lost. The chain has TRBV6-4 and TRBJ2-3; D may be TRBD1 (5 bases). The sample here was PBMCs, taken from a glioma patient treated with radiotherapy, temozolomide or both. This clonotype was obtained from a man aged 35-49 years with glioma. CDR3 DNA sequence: TGTGCCAGCAGTGACTATAGGGGAGATACGCAGTATTTT. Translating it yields CASSDYRGDTQYF.